Each of the 20 T cell receptor beta chains below was sequenced from the same sample in a study of cytomegalovirus exposure and HLA in healthy donors. The PCR ran on 60 Vbeta and 13 Jbeta primers. The table came from immunoSEQ multiplex PCR; TCRdb's copy has only in-frame clones and leaves some out. Here the sample spans 100,000 to 150,000 clones, over 75% being singletons. The sample comprised PBMCs. The receptors were gathered from a boy between 5 and 17 years old in good health and CMV-seronegative.

Remarks on this clone: The sample carries other DNA sequences with the same CDR3. V gene TRBV5-4 combines with J gene TRBJ1-1, with D possibly TRBD1 on 5 matching bases. This CDR3 has 13 amino acids. Trimming took off 2 bases at V and 1 base at J, with 6 bases between the two ends. Germline V gives CDR1 SGHNT, CDR2 YYREEE (reference sequence). The CDR3 DNA follows: TGTGCCAGCAGCTTCGGGGGGAACACTGAAGCTTTCTTT. As protein: CASSFGGNTEAFF.

The CDR3 spells CASSTGVSSLEQFF. The CDR3, as DNA: TGTGCCAGCAGTACCGGGGTGTCTAGCCTTGAGCAGTTCTTC. This chain connects TRBV7-9 to TRBJ2-1; TRBD2 might be the D (5 bases). Germline V lookup: CDR1 SEHNR, CDR2 FQNEAQ (reference sequence). This CDR3 region has 14 residues. Trimming cost V 6 bases and J 9 bases, with 18 bases left between them.

This clone was counted only a few times. The chain uses TRBV4-2 and TRBJ2-3, with 12 bases fitting TRBD2. V lost 2 bases and J lost 7; bases outside the gene matches: 4. The CDR3 extends over 15 amino acids. Germline V gene sequence: CDR1 LGHNA, CDR2 YNFKEQ. CDR3 in amino acids: CASSQITSGGNTQYF. CDR3 coding DNA: TGTGCCAGCAGCCAAATAACTAGCGGGGGGAATACGCAGTATTTT.

This clone was detected a few times. The V and J genes are TRBV6-5 and TRBJ1-2; weak D call: TRBD1 (6 bases). There are 13 residues in the CDR3. The germline V gene has CDR1 MNHEY and CDR2 SVGAGI. Trimming stripped 6 bases from V and 2 bases from J, with 10 bases between. This CDR3 reads CASRLQGNYGYTF. Here the CDR3 DNA reads TGTGCCAGCAGGCTACAGGGAAACTATGGCTACACCTTC.

This clone occurred once. The V and J genes are TRBV20-1 and TRBJ2-1; D perhaps matches TRBD2 (5 bases). Deletions cut 6 bases from V and 7 bases from J, with 10 bases between. The germline CDR1 and CDR2 sequences are DFQATT and SNEGSKA (reference sequence). CDR3 size: 11 residues. CDR3 sequence (DNA): TGCAGTGCCCTTCTAGCAAATGAGCAGTTCTTC. Its protein product is CSALLANEQFF.

The CDR3 sequence: CASSYGQVLSPLHF. CDR3 coding DNA: TGTGCCAGCAGCTATGGCCAGGTCCTCTCACCCCTCCACTTT. The rearrangement links TRBV7-9 to TRBJ1-6, with D uncertain. The CDR3 is 14 residues long. With 4 bases removed from V and 10 bases from J, the gap between germline ends came to 14 bases. The germline gives CDR1 SEHNR, CDR2 FQNEAQ (reference sequence).

Here the CDR3 DNA reads TGTGCCAGCAGCAGGGGGCTGGGCACTGAAGCTTTCTTT. It codes for CASSRGLGTEAFF. This chain joins TRBV25-1 and TRBJ1-1; the match to TRBD1 covers 8 bases. This CDR3 contains 13 residues. Germline V gene sequence: CDR1 MGHDK, CDR2 SYGVNS. With 6 bases clipped from V and 4 bases from J, the junction kept 4 bases outside the gene matches.

The rearrangement joins TRBV7-2 to TRBJ1-2; 7 bases agree with TRBD1. Germline CDR1 reads SGHTA; CDR2 reads FQGNSA. The J segment lost 8 bases and the V segment lost 4 bases, leaving 19 bases of the junction unmatched. The CDR3 is 17 residues long. The DNA for the CDR3 is TGTGCCAGCAGCTCGCAACCGGGACAGACTACGCATAGAGGCTACACCTTC. It is translated as CASSSQPGQTTHRGYTF.

This chain links TRBV19 with TRBJ2-6; 7 bases are a match to TRBD1. CDR1 is LNHDA, CDR2 SQIVND, per germline (reference sequence). The trim removed 3 bases at V and 3 bases at J, leaving 5 bases unmatched. This CDR3 has 16 amino acids. The CDR3: CASSIGTEGGANVLTF. DNA for the CDR3: TGTGCCAGTAGTATCGGGACAGAAGGTGGGGCCAACGTCCTGACTTTC.

This clone is a singleton in its sample. The rearrangement uses TRBV7-9 and TRBJ2-1; TRBD1 agrees at 9 bases. V trimming: 5 bases; J trimming: 10 bases; junction bases outside the gene matches: 15. The CDR3 contains 16 residues. Germline CDR1 is SEHNR and CDR2 is FQNEAQ (reference sequence). The CDR3 DNA reads as TGTGCCAGCAGCCAAATAGGGGGACAGGGCCACTTAGAGCAGTTCTTC. Translated, it gives CASSQIGGQGHLEQFF.

The chain joins TRBV19 to TRBJ2-7; 7 bases line up with TRBD1. The CDR3 loop spans 14 amino acids. Germline V gene lookup returns CDR1 LNHDA and CDR2 SQIVND (reference sequence). Losses at the gene ends were 5 bases for V and 3 bases for J; bases not matched to a gene: 7. In DNA, the CDR3 is TGTGCCAGTAGTCTGAGGCAGGGGGACTACGAGCAGTACTTC. Amino acid sequence: CASSLRQGDYEQYF.

V usage is TRBV5-1 and J usage is TRBJ2-1; TRBD2 is a possible D gene (6 bases). With 0 bases removed from V and 4 bases from J, the gap between germline ends came to 23 bases. Germline assignment: CDR1 SGHRS and CDR2 YFSETQ. This CDR3 contains 19 residues. CDR3 DNA: TGCGCCAGCAGCTTGGCTCGCAACGGGGAGGCAGGGACTTACAATGAGCAGTTCTTC. Translated: CASSLARNGEAGTYNEQFF.

This chain connects TRBV4-3 to TRBJ2-5, with D possibly being TRBD2 (5 bases). The germline CDR1 and CDR2 sequences are LGHNA and YSLEER. The CDR3 has 16 amino acids. V was pared by 0 bases and J by 5 bases, with 16 bases between. The CDR3 DNA follows: TGCGCCAGCAGCCAAGAACGAGGGAGTCGACGGGAGACCCAGTACTTC. It yields the protein CASSQERGSRRETQYF.

This chain joins TRBV4-3 and TRBJ2-5; 9 bases are a match to TRBD2. CDR1 is LGHNA, CDR2 YSLEER, per germline. Trimming took 0 bases from V and 2 from J; bases not matched to a gene: 4. The length of the CDR3 is 16 residues. As DNA, the CDR3 is TGCGCCAGCAGCCAAGATCCAGCGGGGGGACAAGAGACCCAGTACTTC. Translating gives CASSQDPAGGQETQYF.

This clone was detected a few times. This chain links TRBV6-5 with TRBJ1-1; 11 positions match TRBD1. V gave up 8 bases and J gave up 6 bases; unmatched junction bases: 8. CDR1 MNHEY and CDR2 SVGAGI come from the germline V gene. CDR3 length: 14 residues. The CDR3 nucleotides read TGTGCCAGCGGCTCGGGACAGGGGGTATCTGAAGCTTTCTTT. It specifies CASGSGQGVSEAFF.

The genes are TRBV2 and TRBJ1-4; 8 nucleotides line up with TRBD1. The CDR3 covers 15 residues. CDR1 SNHLY and CDR2 FYNNEI come from the germline V gene. With 6 bases clipped from V and 5 bases from J, the junction kept 8 bases outside the gene matches. In nucleotides, the CDR3 is TGTGCCAGCAGCCCTCAGGGGGCTGGGAATGAAAAACTGTTTTTT. It specifies CASSPQGAGNEKLFF.

The chain is built from TRBV27 and TRBJ2-7; no clear D gene. With 5 bases removed from V and 4 bases from J, the gap between germline ends came to 15 bases. Per the germline V gene, CDR1 is MNHEY and CDR2 is SMNVEV (reference sequence). CDR3 length: 14 residues. CDR3 in amino acids: CASSREPAGYEQYF. The DNA of the CDR3 is TGTGCCAGCAGTCGCGAGCCCGCCGGTTACGAGCAGTACTTC.

The rearrangement joins TRBV28 to TRBJ2-3; D may be TRBD2 (7 bases). CDR1 and CDR2 from the germline V gene are MDHEN and SYDVKM. Trimming pared 4 bases from V and 2 bases from J, leaving 13 bases between. The CDR3 is made up of 15 amino acids. The CDR3 DNA sequence: TGTGCCAGCAGTTACCGCGGGGGCTACACAGATACGCAGTATTTT. This sequence encodes CASSYRGGYTDTQYF.

The chain joins TRBV10-3 to TRBJ2-2; perhaps TRBD1 as D (5 bases). The CDR3 consists of 14 residues. CDR1 is ENHRY, CDR2 SYGVKD, per germline. Trimming removed 4 bases from V and 1 base from J, with 7 bases in between. CDR3 in DNA: TGTGCCATCAGTGCGCAGGGGAACACCGGGGAGCTGTTTTTT. Translation gives CAISAQGNTGELFF.

The chain has TRBV4-1 and TRBJ1-1, with 7 bases that match TRBD1. This CDR3 spans 15 amino acids. With 0 bases clipped from V and 6 bases from J, the junction kept 7 bases outside the gene matches. From germline, CDR1 is MGHRA and CDR2 YSYEKL. CDR3 sequence (DNA): TGCGCCAGCAGCCAAGATAGTCAGGGGGGCCCTGAAGCTTTCTTT. This encodes CASSQDSQGGPEAFF.